Presented here are 17 T cell receptor beta chains from one specimen sequenced in a study of regulatory T cells in long-lasting Graves disease. Through Arm-PCR of CDR3 regions and iRepertoire HTBI primers, TCR beta libraries were built. Each CDR3 protein gets one entry after TCRdb re-called the multiplex PCR reads with MiXCR. The sample shows around 450,000 distinct CDR3 sequences, about 15% of them seen only once. Time point specified: newly diagnosed GD, antithyroid drugs for less than 3 months. The authors made the TCR library using RNA they extracted from PBMCs. A further study also used this sample, focusing on T cells in Graves' hyperthyroidism and ophthalmopathy.

This specimen consisted of peripheral blood mononuclear cells (PBMCs), obtained at new diagnosis, from a patient treated with antithyroid drugs. These receptors all come from a woman aged 40 to 55 with Graves disease.

In its sample, this clonotype was seen a few times. The gene calls are TRBV9 and TRBJ2-1; perhaps TRBD2 as D (6 bases). Germline V CDR1 and CDR2: SGDLS, YYNGEE. The CDR3 has 15 amino acids. Trimming left V 3 bases short and J 1 base short, with 11 bases between. The CDR3 DNA sequence: TGTGCCAGCAGCGGTAGCGGTCCTTCCTACAATGAGCAGTTCTTC. Protein sequence: CASSGSGPSYNEQFF.

This clonotype was detected ten times or more. The chain links TRBV7-6 to TRBJ2-1, with D possibly called TRBD1 or TRBD2 (5 bases each). Trimming stripped 6 bases from V and 5 bases from J, with 17 bases between. Germline values: CDR1 SGHVS, CDR2 FNYEAQ. This CDR3 is built from 15 residues. The CDR3 sequence is CASRETGTPNNEQFF. The CDR3 coding sequence is TGTGCCAGCAGAGAGACCGGGACCCCGAACAATGAGCAGTTCTTC.

This chain joins TRBV7-9 and TRBJ2-1; 7 nucleotides align to TRBD1. Germline V gene sequence: CDR1 SEHNR, CDR2 FQNEAQ (reference sequence). J gave up 4 bases and V 4 bases, and 7 bases lay outside the gene matches. The CDR3 totals 15 residues. CDR3 protein: CASSSKGQIYNEQFF. CDR3 in DNA: TGTGCCAGCAGCTCCAAGGGACAGATTTACAATGAGCAGTTCTTC. Full variable domain (outside the CDR3, taken from reference TRBV7-9 and TRBJ2-1): DTGVSQNPRHKITKRGQNVTFRCDPISEHNRLYWYRQTLGQGPEFLTYFQNEAQLEKSRLLSDRFSAERPKGSFSTLEIQRTEQGDSAMYLCASSSKGQIYNEQFFGPGTRLTVL.

This clonotype was counted at least ten times. This chain uses TRBV5-1 with TRBJ1-1, with D possibly matching TRBD1 (6 bases). The CDR3 extends over 14 amino acids. Germline lookup yields CDR1 SGHRS and CDR2 YFSETQ. The V and J ends lost 0 bases and 6 bases respectively, with 12 bases between them. CDR3 in DNA: TGCGCCAGCAGCTTGGAAGGGGGGCAGGCTGAAGCTTTCTTT. The encoded protein is CASSLEGGQAEAFF.

This clonotype has ten or more counts. The chain carries TRBV27 and TRBJ2-7; 7 nucleotides line up with TRBD2. Trimming took 2 bases from V and 1 from J; bases not matched to a gene: 2. Germline CDR1 MNHEY, CDR2 SMNVEV (reference sequence). This CDR3 has 14 amino acids. The CDR3 nucleotides read TGTGCCAGCAGTTTACGGGGGGTATCCTACGAGCAGTACTTC. Protein: CASSLRGVSYEQYF.

This clonotype was counted at least ten times. The chain is built from TRBV12-3 or TRBV12-4 and TRBJ2-1, with TRBD2 as a possible D gene (5 bases). The CDR3 length is 12 residues. V lost 7 bases and J lost 15, with 19 bases in between. The CDR3 region has the DNA TGTGCCAGCATCGGGCCCCAGGCGGGCATGTTCTTC. As protein: CASIGPQAGMFF.

The chain is built from TRBV28 and TRBJ2-5; 8 positions agree with TRBD2. The germline V gene encodes CDR1 MDHEN and CDR2 SYDVKM. This CDR3 comprises 16 residues. The junction had 12 bases not matched to a gene; V was cut back by 4 bases and J by 5 bases. In nucleotides, the CDR3 is TGTGCCAGCAGTTCGGACCGGGGGGGATCCCTGGAGACCCAGTACTTC. As protein: CASSSDRGGSLETQYF.

This clonotype was counted only a few times. V is TRBV5-4 and J is TRBJ2-5, with 7 bases aligning to TRBD1. This CDR3 spans 14 amino acids. V lost 8 bases and J lost 0; bases outside the gene matches: 7. Per the germline V gene, CDR1 is SGHNT and CDR2 is YYREEE (reference sequence). The CDR3 loop is CASQRGTDQETQYF. In DNA, the CDR3 is TGTGCCAGTCAAAGGGGGACAGACCAAGAGACCCAGTACTTC.

This clonotype was found many times. V and J are TRBV28 and TRBJ2-3; D not certain. CDR1 and CDR2 from the germline V gene are MDHEN and SYDVKM. The CDR3 length is 15 residues. The V end lost 3 bases, the J end lost 5 bases, and 15 bases lay between the germline ends. CDR3 protein: CASSLTGRALDTQYF. CDR3 nucleotide sequence: TGTGCCAGCAGTTTGACCGGCCGCGCACTAGATACGCAGTATTTT.

This clonotype showed up many times. The rearrangement uses TRBV6-2 or TRBV6-3 and TRBJ2-3; the D gene is possibly TRBD2 (6 bases). The CDR3 totals 15 residues. The V end lost 5 bases, the J end lost 3 bases, and 15 bases lay between the germline ends. Germline values: CDR1 MNHEY, CDR2 SVGEGT. The CDR3 loop is CASSRREIVTDTQYF. CDR3 in DNA: TGTGCCAGCAGTAGGAGGGAGATTGTGACAGATACGCAGTATTTT.

This clonotype was counted at least ten times. The V gene is TRBV19, the J gene TRBJ1-4; 9 nucleotides match TRBD1. The V gene end was trimmed by 6 bases and the J gene end by 5 bases; junction bases not matched to a gene: 4. There are 14 residues in the CDR3. The germline V gene encodes CDR1 LNHDA and CDR2 SQIVND (reference sequence). The CDR3 DNA reads TGTGCCAGTAGCCTGACAGGGGGGAATGAAAAACTGTTTTTT. Amino acids: CASSLTGGNEKLFF.

With regard to this clonotype: A clone one base away is much larger, so this may be a read error. The chain has TRBV5-1 and TRBJ2-3; D unclear. The CDR3 is 15 amino acids. Germline CDR1 and CDR2: SGHRS and YFSETQ. DNA for the CDR3: TGCGCCAGCAGCTTCGAGGCCAACCCCACAGATGCGCAGTATTTT. Protein product: CASSFEANPTDAQYF. The full variable domain, in which reference TRBV5-1 and TRBJ2-3 provide the parts outside the CDR3, is KAGVTQTPRYLIKTRGQQVTLSCSPISGHRSVSWYQQTPGQGLQFLFEYFSETQRNKGNFPGRFSGRQFSNSRSEMNVSTLELGDSALYLCASSFEANPTDAQYFGPGTRLTVL.

This clonotype was seen at least ten times. V is TRBV27 and J is TRBJ2-1; possibly TRBD1 for D (6 bases). The V gene lost 4 bases and the J gene lost 5 bases, with 15 bases spanning the gap. Looked up from germline, CDR1 is MNHEY and CDR2 is SMNVEV (reference sequence). The CDR3 has 15 amino acids. CDR3 sequence (DNA): TGTGCCAGCAGTTCAGGCAGGGGCACGGACAATGAGCAGTTCTTC. It is translated as CASSSGRGTDNEQFF.

This clonotype showed up many times. The chain uses TRBV2 and TRBJ2-3, with a weak D call TRBD1 (5 bases). The CDR3 length is 16 residues. Germline CDR1 is SNHLY and CDR2 is FYNNEI. Trimming took 8 bases from V and 6 from J, leaving 24 bases between them. The CDR3 DNA sequence: TGTGCCAGCCGCCCCCAACCAAATCTAGGGGATGATACGCAGTATTTT. It specifies CASRPQPNLGDDTQYF. Together with reference TRBV2 and TRBJ2-3, the CDR3 gives the full variable domain: EPEVTQTPSHQVTQMGQEVILRCVPISNHLYFYWYRQILGQKVEFLVSFYNNEISEKSEIFDDQFSVERPDGSNFTLKIRSTKLEDSAMYFCASRPQPNLGDDTQYFGPGTRLTVL.

This clonotype occurred a few times. The gene calls are TRBV12-3 or TRBV12-4 and TRBJ2-5; D is perhaps TRBD2 (6 bases). The ends were cut back, 3 bases at V and 4 bases at J, with 15 bases in the middle. The length of the CDR3 is 15 residues. The CDR3 here is CASSLVGLGGETQYF. As DNA, the CDR3 is TGTGCCAGCAGTTTGGTGGGCCTCGGGGGAGAGACCCAGTACTTC.

This clonotype was found many times. The CDR3 DNA reads as TGTGCCAGCGCGACTGGCGGGGGTTACAATGAGCAGTTCTTC. It yields the protein CASATGGGYNEQFF. This chain joins TRBV12-3 or TRBV12-4 and TRBJ2-1, with 7 bases matching TRBD2. V shed 8 bases, J shed 4 bases, and the junction held 8 bases outside the gene matches. This CDR3 comprises 14 residues.

The V and J genes are TRBV14 and TRBJ2-1; D unresolved. Germline CDR1 SGHDN, CDR2 FVKESK. The CDR3 is 14 amino acids. Trimming left V 1 base short and J 5 bases short, with 9 bases between. DNA of the CDR3: TGTGCCAGCAGCCAAGTTCTGACCAACAATGAGCAGTTCTTC. Amino acids: CASSQVLTNNEQFF.